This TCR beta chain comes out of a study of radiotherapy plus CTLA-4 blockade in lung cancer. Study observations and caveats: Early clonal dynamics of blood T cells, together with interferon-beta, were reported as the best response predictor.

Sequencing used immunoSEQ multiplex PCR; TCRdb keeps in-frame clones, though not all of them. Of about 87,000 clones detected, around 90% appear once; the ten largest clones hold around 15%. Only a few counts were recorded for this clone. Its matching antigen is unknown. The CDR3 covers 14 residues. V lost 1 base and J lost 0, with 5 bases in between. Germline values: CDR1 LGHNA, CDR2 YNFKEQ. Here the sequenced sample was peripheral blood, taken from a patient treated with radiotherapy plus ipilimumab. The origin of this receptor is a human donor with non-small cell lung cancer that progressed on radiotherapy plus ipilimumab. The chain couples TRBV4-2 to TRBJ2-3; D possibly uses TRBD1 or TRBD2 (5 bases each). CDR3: CASSQGDSTDTQYF. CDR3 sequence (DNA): TGTGCCAGCAGCCAAGGGGACAGCACAGATACGCAGTATTTT.